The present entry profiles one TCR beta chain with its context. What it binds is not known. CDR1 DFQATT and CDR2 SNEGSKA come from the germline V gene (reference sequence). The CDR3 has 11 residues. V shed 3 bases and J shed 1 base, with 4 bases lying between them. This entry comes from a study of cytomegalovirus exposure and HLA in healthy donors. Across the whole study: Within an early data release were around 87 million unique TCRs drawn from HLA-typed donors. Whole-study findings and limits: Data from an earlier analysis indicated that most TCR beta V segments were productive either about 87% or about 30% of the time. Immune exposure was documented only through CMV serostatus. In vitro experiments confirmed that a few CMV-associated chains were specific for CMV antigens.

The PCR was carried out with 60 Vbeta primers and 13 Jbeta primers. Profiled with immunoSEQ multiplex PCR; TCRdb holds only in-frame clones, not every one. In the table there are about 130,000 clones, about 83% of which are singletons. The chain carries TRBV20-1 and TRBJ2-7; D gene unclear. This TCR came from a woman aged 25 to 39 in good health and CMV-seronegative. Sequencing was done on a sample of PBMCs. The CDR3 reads CSASSSYEQYF. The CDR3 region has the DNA TGCAGTGCTAGCAGTTCCTACGAGCAGTACTTC.